This T cell receptor beta chain was obtained from a study of control samples from healthy donors and cancer patients. Libraries were prepared by immunoSEQ multiplex PCR; TCRdb keeps only in-frame clonotypes and omits some of them. Of about 98,000 clones listed, 79% are singletons. This clone was detected a few times. V lost 6 bases to trimming and J lost 5 bases, with 17 bases between them. In germline, CDR1 is MNHNY, CDR2 SVGAGI (reference sequence). There are 16 residues in the CDR3. This clonotype was sampled from a woman in her 30s in good health. This rearrangement joins TRBV6-6 to TRBJ1-6; D gene unclear. The sample taken for sequencing was blood. The CDR3 DNA sequence: TGTGCCAGCAGCCGCAACGGCGCGGCGAATAATTCACCCCTCCACTTT. Amino acids: CASSRNGAANNSPLHF.